These T cell receptor beta chains were read from a single sample in a study of human T cells and chemical hapten exposure. TCRdb reanalysed the RACE reads using MiXCR and keeps one entry per CDR3 protein. The sample shows 60,000 to 75,000 distinct CDR3 sequences, around 7% of them seen only once. The source material was whole blood, sampled in connection with sensitization to the hapten diphenylcyclopropenone (DPC). Source of these receptors: a woman aged 25 to 39 with alopecia areata. Some clones in this sample may be carry-over from other donors' samples. Both conserved end residues are part of each CDR3. The order of the fields is J gene, D gene, V gene, CDR3 protein. A D gene is named only where the DNA matches it firmly.

>TRBJ1-1|-|TRBV7-9
CASSLRTWTDTEAFF
>TRBJ1-2|-|TRBV2
CASSIASGSPIYGYTF
>TRBJ1-1|-|TRBV2
CASSSRQPGGAFF
>TRBJ2-1|TRBD2|TRBV2
CASRRLAGVGHEQFF
>TRBJ2-5|TRBD2|TRBV18
CASSPPSGGQETQYF
>TRBJ2-3|-|TRBV3-1
CASSLEDTQYF
>TRBJ2-3|-|TRBV6-5
CASSYSAAGSTDTQYF
>TRBJ1-1|-|TRBV12-5
CASGKNTEAFF
>TRBJ2-7|-|TRBV9
CASSVDVSKPREQYF
>TRBJ1-1|-|TRBV29-1
CSVEWGSGTEAFF
>TRBJ1-1|-|TRBV7-9
CASSSWTLNTEAFF
>TRBJ1-1|-|TRBV7-8
CASSLGAGLNTEAFF
>TRBJ2-6|-|TRBV15
CATSRGSSGANVLTF
>TRBJ2-3|-|TRBV10-3
CAISESSGQRGTDTQYF
>TRBJ1-5|-|TRBV2
CASSENNQPQHF
>TRBJ1-5|-|TRBV6-1
CASIGRYYSNQPQHF
>TRBJ1-1|-|TRBV5-1
CASSLRGSTEAFF
>TRBJ2-4|TRBD2|TRBV12-3/TRBV12-4
CASSPSTSTGPAKNIQYF
>TRBJ2-2|-|TRBV12-5
CASGLVLFAGARHGGELFF
>TRBJ2-6|TRBD1|TRBV30
CARDSSYSGANVLTF
>TRBJ2-5|TRBD2|TRBV27
CASKGLAGGEETQYF
>TRBJ2-7|TRBD1|TRBV7-9
CASSHPTGGSAYEQYF
>TRBJ2-5|-|TRBV12-3/TRBV12-4
CASSFMARTGTQYF
>TRBJ1-6|-|TRBV7-8
CASFGQSGSPLHF
>TRBJ1-1|-|TRBV2
CASYPRRNTEAFF
>TRBJ1-2|-|TRBV20-1
CSARNTGNGYGDTF
>TRBJ1-1|TRBD1|TRBV20-1
CSARTGLNTEAFF
>TRBJ2-7|-|TRBV11-2
CASSLSLRGEQYF
>TRBJ1-3|-|TRBV3-1
CASSQGTGGVVAIYF
>TRBJ1-5|-|TRBV18
CASSPGGGQPQHF
>TRBJ2-3|-|TRBV10-2
CATKEGPGADTQYF
>TRBJ2-3|TRBD2|TRBV27
CASSSLSGGGGDTQYF
>TRBJ2-3|-|TRBV7-2
CASSSFRYTDTQYF
>TRBJ1-6|-|TRBV5-1
CASSLGWSSPLHF
>TRBJ2-1|TRBD2|TRBV7-2
CASSTASGGTYNERFF
>TRBJ2-1|TRBD1|TRBV24-1
CATSDSSTGDEQFF
>TRBJ2-5|TRBD1|TRBV12-3/TRBV12-4
CASTLPAGRGQGMRNQETQYF
>TRBJ2-1|-|TRBV6-1
CASSDLFGAASYNEQFF
>TRBJ1-2|-|TRBV7-6
CASSLAEQAGQVYGYTF
>TRBJ2-5|-|TRBV10-3
CAISAEQQGTEETQYF
>TRBJ1-1|-|TRBV7-9
CASRSMFGNTEAFF
>TRBJ2-3|TRBD2|TRBV4-2
CASSRGPLAAGGPDTQYF
>TRBJ1-5|-|TRBV12-5
CASVLGESRNQPQHF
>TRBJ2-3|-|TRBV6-5
CASSPGDSSTDTQYF
>TRBJ1-4|TRBD1|TRBV7-6
CASSLRTGQANEKLFF
>TRBJ1-5|-|TRBV14
CASSRQINQPQHF
>TRBJ1-1|-|TRBV20-1
CSASSGITEAFF
>TRBJ2-1|TRBD1|TRBV6-5
CASRRDRGYEQFF
>TRBJ1-1|TRBD1|TRBV10-3
CAIGDREGTEAFF
>TRBJ2-7|-|TRBV11-1
CASSLGGAAGYEQYF
>TRBJ1-1|-|TRBV6-5
CASSYGMGSGTEAFF
>TRBJ1-2|TRBD1|TRBV9
CASSVGAGGYYGYTF
>TRBJ2-3|-|TRBV4-2
CASSQVRGGGTDTQYF
>TRBJ2-3|-|TRBV27
CASSAEGQSTDTQYF
>TRBJ2-3|TRBD2|TRBV20-1
CSAPGLVLNTQYF
>TRBJ2-3|-|TRBV6-2/TRBV6-3
CASSYLPGSSPSTDTQYF
>TRBJ1-1|-|TRBV11-2
CASSFLRSGAFF
>TRBJ2-3|-|TRBV7-3
CASSFSSADTQYF